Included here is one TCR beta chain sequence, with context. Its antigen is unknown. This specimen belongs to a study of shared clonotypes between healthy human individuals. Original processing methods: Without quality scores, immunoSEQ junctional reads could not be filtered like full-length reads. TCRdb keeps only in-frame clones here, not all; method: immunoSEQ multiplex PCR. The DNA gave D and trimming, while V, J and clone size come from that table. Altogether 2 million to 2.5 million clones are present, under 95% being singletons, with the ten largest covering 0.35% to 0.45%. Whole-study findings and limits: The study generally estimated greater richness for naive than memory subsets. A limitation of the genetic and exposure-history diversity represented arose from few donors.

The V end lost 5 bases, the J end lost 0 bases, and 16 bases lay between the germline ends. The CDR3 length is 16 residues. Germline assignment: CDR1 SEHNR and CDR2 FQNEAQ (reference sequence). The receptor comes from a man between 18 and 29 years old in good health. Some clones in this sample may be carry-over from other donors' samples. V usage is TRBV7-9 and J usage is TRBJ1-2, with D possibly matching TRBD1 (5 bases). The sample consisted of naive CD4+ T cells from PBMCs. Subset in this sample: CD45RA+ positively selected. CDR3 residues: CASSPITSTANYGYTF. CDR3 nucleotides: TGTGCCAGCAGCCCCATTACGTCGACAGCTAACTATGGCTACACCTTC.